This TCR beta chain was identified in a study of blood T cells in healthy people across ages (dated by TCRdb to between 2014 and 2017). Turning to the overall study: In model experiments, roughly one uniquely barcoded TCR beta cDNA molecule per two T cells was captured by template switching. To track age-related changes in TCR beta repertoire diversity, the study relied on deep sequencing normalized with unique cDNA molecular identifiers. Four age groups were formed from the donors: young (average approximately 15 years), middle-aged (approximately 40), aged (roughly 58) and long-lived (more than 75). Donors of different ages were randomly distributed across sequencing lanes to avoid experimental bias. Using the same blood draw, the study looked at two additional independent replicas of 1 million unique cDNA reads for two donors, one aged 18 to 30 and the other aged 80 or older.

The receptor library was made with 5' RACE. Reads for this sample came from an Illumina HiSeq 2500. The second PCR ran for roughly 6 to 11 cycles and used a J-beta primer mix along with a sample-barcoded 5' primer. A unique molecular identifier was introduced onto each TCR beta cDNA molecule by a template-switch 5' adaptor carrying 12 random nucleotides. Each sample yielded at least 2.5 million CDR3-containing paired-end reads. First-strand cDNA was synthesized from all RNA with the Mint cDNA synthesis kit, primed by a TRBC-specific oligonucleotide. Following uracil-DNA glycosylase treatment, a first 18-cycle PCR with universal primers M1SS and BC2_uni_R was performed on all cDNA. In the source study's methods: Each sample was normalized by randomly selecting 1 million high-quality reads, each carrying a distinct molecular identifier. Reads sharing molecular identifiers were discarded rather than binned into consensus sequences. CDR3 identification, clonotype clustering and error correction used MiTCR with a Q25 quality threshold and the strictest error-elimination algorithm. Lower-bound total TCR beta diversity was estimated with a nonparametric unseen species model using Euler transformation. TCRdb handled the public reads itself, with Q25 trimming in fastp and clone calling in MiXCR, and kept productive beta chains. Merged by CDR3 protein, the rows form single entries marked with the most common genes and DNA. The V and J calls and clone size are TCRdb's, not the authors'. The sample table records about 320,000 distinct CDR3 sequences; roughly 26% of these occur just once. The ten largest make up approximately 29% of the sample.

What the research found in general, with its limitations: Total diversity estimates from one million sequenced T cells were considered lower bounds and underestimates. Compared with the aged group, more naive CD4+ T cells, fewer expanded clones and increased TCR diversity were shown by the long-lived group, suggesting age selection. Observed TCR beta diversity per million T cells fell roughly linearly with age, and a significant reduction was already apparent by age around 36. Because donor CMV infection status was unknown, age-related changes in expanded clonotypes were potentially confounded. Conclusive comparison of naive and antigen-experienced compartments was prevented by the profiling of bulk unsorted PBMCs. There was a strong correlation between observed TCR beta diversity and the percentage of naive T cells measured by flow cytometry.

The roughly 39 donors, aged about 6 to 95 years, were systemically healthy Caucasian individuals from Russia. Each donor gave around 9 milliliters of peripheral blood, collected into EDTA-treated Vacutainer tubes. PBMCs were isolated by Ficoll-Paque density-gradient centrifugation, with at least 6 million obtained per sample. Total RNA, at least 5 micrograms per sample, was extracted from PBMCs with Trizol reagent. The percentages of naive CD45RAhigh/CD27high T cells were determined by flow cytometry on a PBMC aliquot from every donor. V is pruned by 4 bases and J by 6 bases, leaving 9 bases of the junction without a gene match. CDR1 and CDR2 were assigned from the germline V gene as SQVTM and ANQGSEA. The CDR3 numbers 15 residues from cysteine through phenylalanine. Only CDR3 DNA is held: 45 bases, read in frame from base 1. A note on this clonotype: The antigen it recognizes is unknown. Base quality data are lacking; no much larger clone is found one base away.

The sequence was obtained from a woman between 65 and 79 years old in good health. The chain employs TRBV29-1 and TRBJ1-4; 9 bases in the junction line up with TRBD1. The sample consisted of blood. The DNA is TGCAGCGTTGGGGGTCGGGGACAGGGTGATGAAAAACTGTTTTTT. Its amino acids are CSVGGRGQGDEKLFF.